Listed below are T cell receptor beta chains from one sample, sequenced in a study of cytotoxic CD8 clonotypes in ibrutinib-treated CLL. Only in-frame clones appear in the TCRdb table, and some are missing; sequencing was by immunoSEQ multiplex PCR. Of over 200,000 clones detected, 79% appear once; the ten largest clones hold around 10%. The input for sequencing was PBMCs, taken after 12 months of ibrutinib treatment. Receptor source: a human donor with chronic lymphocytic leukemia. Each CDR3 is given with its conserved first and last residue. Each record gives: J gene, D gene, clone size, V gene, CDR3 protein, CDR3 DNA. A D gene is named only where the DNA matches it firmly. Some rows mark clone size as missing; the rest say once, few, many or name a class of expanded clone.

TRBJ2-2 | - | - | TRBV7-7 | CASSLGPGELFF | TGTGCTAGCAGCTTAGGTCCCGGGGAGCTGTTTTTT
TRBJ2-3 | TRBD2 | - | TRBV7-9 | CASSLESSGSTDTQYF | TGTGCCAGCAGCTTAGAGAGTAGCGGGTCCACAGATACGCAGTATTTT
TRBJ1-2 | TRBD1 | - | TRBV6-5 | CASRTTGGAGYGYTF | TGTGCCAGCAGGACGACAGGGGGCGCTGGTTATGGCTACACCTTC
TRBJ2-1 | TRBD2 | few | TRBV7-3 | CASSSGLAANEQFF | TGTGCCAGCAGTTCGGGACTAGCGGCCAATGAGCAGTTCTTC
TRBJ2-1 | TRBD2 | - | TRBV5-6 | CASSLDDRGVNEQFF | TGTGCCAGCAGCTTGGACGATCGGGGGGTGAATGAGCAGTTCTTC
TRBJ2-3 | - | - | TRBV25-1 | CASSDRLGGADTQYF | TGTGCCAGCAGTGACCGACTGGGGGGCGCAGATACGCAGTATTTT
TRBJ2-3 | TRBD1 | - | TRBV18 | CASSIQGARTDTQYF | TGTGCCAGCTCAATACAGGGGGCACGGACAGATACGCAGTATTTT
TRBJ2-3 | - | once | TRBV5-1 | CASSFGVSADTQYF | TGCGCCAGCAGCTTCGGGGTTAGTGCAGATACGCAGTATTTT
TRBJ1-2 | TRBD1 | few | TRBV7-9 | CASSTGQGENTF | TGTGCCAGCAGCACCGGACAGGGGGAAAACACCTTC
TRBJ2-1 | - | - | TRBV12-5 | CASGNDQLFF | TGTGCTAGTGGGAATGATCAGCTGTTCTTC
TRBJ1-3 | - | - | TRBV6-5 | CASSYGPSGNTIYF | TGTGCCAGCAGTTACGGCCCCTCTGGAAACACCATATATTTT
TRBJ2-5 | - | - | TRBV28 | CASSGPALETQYF | TGTGCCAGCAGCGGACCAGCCTTGGAGACCCAGTACTTC
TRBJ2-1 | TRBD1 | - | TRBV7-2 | CASSTGGQLNEQFF | TGTGCCAGCAGCACAGGGGGTCAGTTGAATGAGCAGTTCTTC
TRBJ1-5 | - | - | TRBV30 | CAWSKTQYQPQHF | TGTGCCTGGAGCAAGACCCAATATCAGCCCCAGCATTTT
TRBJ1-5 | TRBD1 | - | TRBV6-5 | CASSYRTGGVNQPQHF | TGTGCCAGCAGTTACCGGACAGGGGGCGTCAATCAGCCCCAGCATTTT
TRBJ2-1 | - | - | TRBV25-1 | CATNHARDSYNEQFF | TGTGCCACCAACCACGCCAGGGACTCCTACAATGAGCAGTTCTTC
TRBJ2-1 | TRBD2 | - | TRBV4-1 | CASSQDAGDEQFF | TGCGCCAGCAGCCAAGATGCGGGGGATGAGCAGTTCTTC
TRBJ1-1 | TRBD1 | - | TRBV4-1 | CASSLHTGTGNTEAFF | TGCGCCAGCAGCCTTCACACCGGGACAGGGAACACTGAAGCTTTCTTT
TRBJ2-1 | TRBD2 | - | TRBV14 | CASSQVAGGITGNEQFF | TGTGCCAGCAGCCAAGTGGCGGGGGGCATCACTGGGAATGAGCAGTTCTTC
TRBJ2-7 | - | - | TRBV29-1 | CSVEKGAPYEQYF | TGCAGCGTTGAAAAAGGGGCTCCCTACGAGCAGTACTTC
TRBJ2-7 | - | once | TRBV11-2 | CASTVGQTYEQYF | TGTGCCAGCACCGTCGGGCAGACCTACGAGCAGTACTTC
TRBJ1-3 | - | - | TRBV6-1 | CASSRSSWATIYF | TGTGCCAGCAGCAGGTCTTCCTGGGCCACCATATATTTT
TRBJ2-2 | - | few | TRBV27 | CASSFGSTGELFF | TGTGCCAGCAGTTTCGGGTCCACCGGGGAGCTGTTTTTT
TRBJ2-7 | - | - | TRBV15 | CATSRDRRVGYEQYF | TGTGCCACCAGCAGAGATCGGAGGGTCGGGTACGAGCAGTACTTC
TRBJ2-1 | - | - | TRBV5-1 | CASSLTPGREQFF | TGCGCCAGCAGCTTGACTCCGGGAAGAGAGCAGTTCTTC
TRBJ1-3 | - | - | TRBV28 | CASSPDRGSGNTIYF | TGTGCCAGCAGTCCCGACCGAGGCTCTGGAAACACCATATATTTT
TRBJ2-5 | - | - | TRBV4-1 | CASSQGWGQQETQYF | TGCGCCAGCAGCCAAGGGTGGGGACAACAAGAGACCCAGTACTTC
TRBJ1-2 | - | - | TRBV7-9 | CASSLKGGYTF | TGTGCCAGCAGCTTAAAGGGTGGCTACACCTTC
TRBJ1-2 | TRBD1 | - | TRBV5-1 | CASSSGQDYGYTF | TGCGCCAGCAGCTCTGGACAGGACTATGGCTACACCTTC
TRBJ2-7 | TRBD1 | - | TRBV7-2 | CASSPMIGGRQGTPYEQYF | TGTGCCAGCAGCCCGATGATAGGGGGACGACAGGGTACACCCTACGAGCAGTACTTC
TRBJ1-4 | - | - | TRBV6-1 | CASSPRGSNEKLFF | TGTGCCAGCAGTCCCCGGGGTTCGAATGAAAAACTGTTTTTT
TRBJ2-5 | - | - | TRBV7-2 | CASSLVLVRAQYF | TGTGCCAGCAGCTTAGTACTCGTTAGGGCCCAGTACTTC
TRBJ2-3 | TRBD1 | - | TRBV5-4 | CASSMTGGNTDTQYF | TGTGCCAGCAGCATGACAGGGGGGAACACAGATACGCAGTATTTT